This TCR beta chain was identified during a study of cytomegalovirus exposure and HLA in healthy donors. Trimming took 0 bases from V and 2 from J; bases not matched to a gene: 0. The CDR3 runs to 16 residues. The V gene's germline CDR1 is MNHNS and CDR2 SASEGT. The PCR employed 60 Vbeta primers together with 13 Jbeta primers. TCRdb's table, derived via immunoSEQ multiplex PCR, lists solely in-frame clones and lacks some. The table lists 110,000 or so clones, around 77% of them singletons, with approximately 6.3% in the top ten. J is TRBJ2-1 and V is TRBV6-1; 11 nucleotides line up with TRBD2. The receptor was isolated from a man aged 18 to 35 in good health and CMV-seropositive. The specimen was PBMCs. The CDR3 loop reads CASSEASGGAYNEQFF. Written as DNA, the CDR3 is TGTGCCAGCAGTGAAGCTAGCGGGGGGGCCTACAATGAGCAGTTCTTC.